This TCR beta chain was retrieved from a study of blood T cell repertoires in COVID-19. Study details: Acute-phase and convalescent COVID-19 samples originated in the United States, Italy and Spain. Sample material is recorded as cDNA or gDNA derived from T cells, B-cell-depleted T cells, or PBMCs.

The V end was cut by 3 bases, the J end by 5 bases, with 13 bases between. Germline V CDR1 and CDR2: SQVTM, ANQGSEA. CDR3 length: 13 residues. Per the authors' pipeline: Nucleated cell number was recorded as an estimate derived from reference gene primer amplification. Here immunoSEQ multiplex PCR was the method, and the copy in TCRdb shows in-frame clones only, minus some. The DNA gave D and trimming, while V, J and clone size come from that table. The sample lists some 230,000 clones, roughly 80% occurring once. This chain uses TRBV29-1 with TRBJ1-1; the D gene is possibly TRBD1 (5 bases). The TCR sequence derives from a woman between 45 and 60 years old with acute or convalescent COVID-19. The specimen sequenced was peripheral blood. For the CDR3, the DNA is TGCAGCGTTGAGCAGGGCTCTAGGACTGAAGCTTTCTTT. Translated: CSVEQGSRTEAFF.